The entry below describes one TCR beta chain. A second PCR of about 6 to 12 cycles used a sample-barcoded 5' primer and a J-beta primer mix. A template-switch adaptor containing 12 random nucleotides labeled each cDNA molecule. TCRdb ran MiXCR on the 5' RACE reads and lists one entry per CDR3 protein. The top ten hold 30% to 40% of the sample, which has about 640,000 distinct CDR3 sequences, approximately 59% seen once. The data were taken from a study of blood T cells in healthy people across ages. The V gene lost 2 bases and the J gene lost 6 bases, with 13 bases spanning the gap. CDR1 is MNHNY, CDR2 SVGAGI, per germline (reference sequence). The CDR3 is made up of 14 amino acids.

The chain links TRBV6-6 to TRBJ1-2; a possible D gene is TRBD1 (5 bases). Input material: blood. The receptor was derived from a man aged 60-69 years in good health. The CDR3 DNA follows: TGTGCCAGCAGTTACCCTACGGCGGGGGATGGCTACACCTTC. This translates into CASSYPTAGDGYTF.